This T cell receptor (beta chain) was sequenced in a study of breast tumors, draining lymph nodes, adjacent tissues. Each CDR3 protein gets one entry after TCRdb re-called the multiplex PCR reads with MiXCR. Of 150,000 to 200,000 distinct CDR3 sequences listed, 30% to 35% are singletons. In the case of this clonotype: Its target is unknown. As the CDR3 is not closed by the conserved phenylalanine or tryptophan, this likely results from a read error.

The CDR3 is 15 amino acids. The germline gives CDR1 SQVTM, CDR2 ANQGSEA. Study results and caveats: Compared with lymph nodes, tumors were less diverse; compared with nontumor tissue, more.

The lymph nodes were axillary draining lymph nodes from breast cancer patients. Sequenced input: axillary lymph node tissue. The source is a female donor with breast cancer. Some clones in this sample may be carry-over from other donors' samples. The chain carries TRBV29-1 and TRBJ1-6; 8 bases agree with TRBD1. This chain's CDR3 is CSLESRGPKDSPLHS. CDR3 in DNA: TGCAGCCTTGAGAGCAGGGGGCCGAAGGACTCACCCCTCCACTCT.